One sample yielded the 26 T cell receptor beta chains listed below, sequenced in a study of vaccination and CD4 T cells after COVID-19. Regarding treatment: approximately nine-day PBMC culture with coronavirus spike peptide pools or control peptides (ViraFEST assay). Their target antigens are unknown. Cultured CD4+ T cell DNA underwent sequencing with the Oncomine TCR Beta short-read assay. TCRdb fed the PCR reads into MiXCR, producing one record per CDR3 protein. The data contain 10,000 or so distinct CDR3 sequences, roughly 67% of them seen just once; the ten biggest clones take up 26%. Sequencing was carried out using CD4+ T cells from blood, cultured in vitro. Every receptor here comes from a human donor who had recovered from COVID-19.

This clonotype occurred a few times. J is TRBJ1-2 and V is TRBV6-1; TRBD1 matches 8 bases. The germline gives CDR1 MNHNS, CDR2 SASEGT. V gave up 8 bases and J gave up 3 bases; unmatched junction bases: 11. This CDR3 has 15 amino acids. CDR3 sequence reads: CASPPDRAPYYGYTF. CDR3 nucleotide sequence: TGTGCCAGCCCCCCGGACAGGGCACCCTACTATGGCTACACCTTC.

The genes are TRBV2 and TRBJ1-3; D possibly corresponds to TRBD1 (5 bases). V lost 8 bases, J lost 0 bases, and 17 bases lay in between. Germline V gene sequence: CDR1 SNHLY, CDR2 FYNNEI. The CDR3 runs 16 residues. The CDR3 nucleotides are TGTGCCAGCTCTTTCTCAGGGCTCCCCTCTGGAAACACCATATATTTT. This codes for CASSFSGLPSGNTIYF.

V gene TRBV5-1 combines with J gene TRBJ1-2, with no clear D. The CDR3 length is 15 residues. Trimming took off 0 bases at V and 0 bases at J, with 9 bases between the two ends. Germline CDR1 SGHRS, CDR2 YFSETQ. The CDR3 region has the DNA TGCGCCAGCAGCTTGGAACAGAACGCTAACTATGGCTACACCTTC. Residues: CASSLEQNANYGYTF.

This sequence joins TRBV4-1 and TRBJ1-2; 7 positions match TRBD1. This CDR3 comprises 13 residues. Germline V gene lookup returns CDR1 MGHRA and CDR2 YSYEKL. The trim removed 4 bases at V and 7 bases at J, leaving 6 bases unmatched. The DNA for the CDR3 is TGCGCCAGCAGCCTGGACAGGTCTGCTGGCTACACCTTC. Protein sequence: CASSLDRSAGYTF.

V is TRBV10-1 and J is TRBJ1-1; weak D call: TRBD1 (6 bases). Germline assignment: CDR1 WNHNN and CDR2 SYGVQD (reference sequence). Trimming stripped 5 bases from V and 0 bases from J, with 13 bases between. CDR3 length equals 15 residues. This CDR3 reads CASSNSTGMNTEAFF. The CDR3 DNA reads as TGCGCCAGCAGTAACTCCACAGGGATGAACACTGAAGCTTTCTTT.

This chain links TRBV20-1 with TRBJ1-1; TRBD1 agrees at 8 bases. Germline assignment: CDR1 DFQATT and CDR2 SNEGSKA (reference sequence). The junction had 8 bases not matched to a gene; V was cut back by 3 bases and J by 5 bases. The CDR3 totals 14 residues. Here the CDR3 reads CSASRTGGMTEAFF. CDR3 DNA sequence: TGCAGTGCTAGCCGAACAGGGGGGATGACTGAAGCTTTCTTT.

V and J are TRBV6-1 and TRBJ2-2; 12 nucleotides match TRBD1. The CDR3 loop spans 17 amino acids. Per the germline V gene, CDR1 is MNHNS and CDR2 is SASEGT. The V and J ends lost 6 bases and 0 bases, in that order; junction bases with no gene match: 5. This CDR3 is CASRPGQGAANTGELFF. The CDR3 nucleotides are TGTGCCAGCAGGCCGGGACAGGGGGCCGCGAACACCGGGGAGCTGTTTTTT.

This clonotype was counted a few times. The V call is TRBV2, the J call TRBJ2-1, with 10 bases fitting TRBD1. The CDR3 consists of 15 residues. The V gene end was trimmed by 4 bases and the J gene end by 7 bases; junction bases not matched to a gene: 7. Germline assignment: CDR1 SNHLY and CDR2 FYNNEI. CDR3 residues: CASSVDRGFGNEQFF. The CDR3, as DNA: TGTGCCAGCAGTGTGGACAGGGGGTTTGGAAATGAGCAGTTCTTC.

The chain is built from TRBV19 and TRBJ1-6, with 7 nucleotides matching TRBD1. The CDR3 covers 14 residues. CDR1 and CDR2 from the germline V gene are LNHDA and SQIVND (reference sequence). Trimming at V came to 3 bases and at J to 10 bases, leaving 6 bases not matched to a gene. CDR3: CASSINRGVSPLHF. The CDR3 nucleotides are TGTGCCAGTAGTATCAACAGGGGAGTGTCACCCCTCCACTTT.

This clonotype was recorded a few times. The V call is TRBV12-3 or TRBV12-4, the J call TRBJ1-3; D remains unclear. The V end lost 4 bases, the J end lost 2 bases, and 6 bases lay between the germline ends. This CDR3 has 13 residues. The CDR3 protein is CASSYTAGNTIYF. CDR3 DNA: TGTGCCAGCAGTTACACCGCTGGAAACACCATATATTTT.

This clonotype has only one observation. The chain has TRBV7-2 and TRBJ1-5; tentatively, D is TRBD1 (5 bases). CDR1 and CDR2 (germline): SGHTA, FQGNSA. CDR3 length: 15 residues. The ends were cut back, 1 base at V and 0 bases at J, with 7 bases in the middle. The chain's CDR3 is CASSLVGDSNQPQHF. CDR3 DNA: TGTGCCAGCAGCTTAGTGGGGGATAGCAATCAGCCCCAGCATTTT.

This clonotype is a singleton in its sample. The V gene is TRBV11-3, the J gene TRBJ1-1; 8 bases match TRBD1. J lost 4 bases, V lost 2 bases, and 3 bases had no gene match. The CDR3 is made up of 14 amino acids. Germline V gene sequence: CDR1 SGHNT, CDR2 YENEEA. CDR3 region: CASSLTGGGTEAFF. In nucleotides, the CDR3 is TGTGCCAGCAGCTTAACAGGGGGAGGCACTGAAGCTTTCTTT.

This chain connects TRBV7-6 to TRBJ2-3, with TRBD1 matching over 12 bases. CDR3 length: 15 residues. The ends lost 4 bases at V and 5 bases at J; junction bases unmatched: 4. From germline, CDR1 is SGHVS and CDR2 FNYEAQ. The CDR3 nucleotides read TGTGCCAGCAGCTCCGGGGACAGGGGGCAAGATACGCAGTATTTT. It yields the protein CASSSGDRGQDTQYF.

CDR3 sequence: CASSQRGEVDTQYF. Here the CDR3 DNA reads TGTGCCAGCAGCCAGCGGGGGGAGGTAGATACGCAGTATTTT. This chain joins TRBV7-3 and TRBJ2-3, with 9 nucleotides matching TRBD2. CDR1 and CDR2 (germline): SGHTA, FQGTGA. The junction had 5 bases not matched to a gene; V was cut back by 5 bases and J by 5 bases. The CDR3 sequence is 14 residues long.

The V and J genes are TRBV15 and TRBJ1-3; weak D call: TRBD1 (6 bases). Deletions cut 6 bases from V and 0 bases from J, with 18 bases between. This CDR3 has 17 amino acids. Germline V lookup: CDR1 LNHNV, CDR2 YYDKDF (reference sequence). CDR3 sequence: CATSQNRQVISGNTIYF. The CDR3 DNA follows: TGTGCCACCAGTCAGAACAGACAGGTGATCTCTGGAAACACCATATATTTT.

The J gene is TRBJ2-1, the V gene TRBV20-1, with 12 bases matching TRBD2. The germline CDR1 and CDR2 sequences are DFQATT and SNEGSKA (reference sequence). This CDR3 region has 20 residues. With 1 base clipped from V and 4 bases from J, the junction kept 17 bases outside the gene matches. CDR3 in DNA: TGCAGTGCTAGAGGCTTGCTAGAGAACCCGACTAGCGGGGGATACAATGAGCAGTTCTTC. Amino acids: CSARGLLENPTSGGYNEQFF.

This chain uses TRBV2 with TRBJ2-3; TRBD1 matches 9 bases. The CDR3 extends over 17 amino acids. Per the germline V gene, CDR1 is SNHLY and CDR2 is FYNNEI. V was clipped by 6 bases and J by 1 base; unmatched bases: 11. CDR3 nucleotides: TGTGCCAGCAGCCCCACCTTCTGGACAGGGGGCACAGATACGCAGTATTTT. It specifies CASSPTFWTGGTDTQYF.

The V gene is TRBV19, the J gene TRBJ1-2; 9 bases map to TRBD1. Per the germline V gene, CDR1 is LNHDA and CDR2 is SQIVND (reference sequence). V trimming: 5 bases; J trimming: 3 bases; junction bases outside the gene matches: 1. The CDR3 has 13 amino acids. The CDR3 spells CASSWDRDYGYTF. Here the CDR3 DNA reads TGTGCCAGTAGTTGGGACAGGGACTATGGCTACACCTTC.

In this sample, this clonotype turned up a few times. V and J are TRBV12-3 or TRBV12-4 and TRBJ1-5, with TRBD1 matching over 7 bases. J gave up 3 bases and V 6 bases, and 5 bases lay outside the gene matches. The CDR3 covers 14 residues. CDR3 in DNA: TGTGCCAGCAGGGGGGGACAGTACAATCAGCCCCAGCATTTT. It encodes CASRGGQYNQPQHF.

This chain uses TRBV7-2 with TRBJ2-7, with TRBD1 matching over 8 bases. The CDR3 length is 15 residues. Germline CDR1 and CDR2: SGHTA and FQGNSA. The V and J ends lost 1 base and 2 bases, in that order; junction bases with no gene match: 4. CDR3 nucleotide sequence: TGTGCCAGCAGCTTAGTGAGGACAGGGCCCTACGAGCAGTACTTC. Translated: CASSLVRTGPYEQYF.

The chain employs TRBV10-2 and TRBJ1-2; no clear D gene. CDR1 and CDR2 (germline): WSHSY, SAAADI. There are 13 residues in the CDR3. V was pared by 4 bases and J by 0 bases, with 6 bases between. The CDR3 reads CASSVQPNYGYTF. The CDR3 bases are TGCGCCAGCAGTGTCCAGCCTAACTATGGCTACACCTTC.

This clonotype was found once. The J gene is TRBJ2-3, the V gene TRBV27; no firm D call. The CDR3 has 15 amino acids. Germline V gene data show CDR1 as MNHEY and CDR2 as SMNVEV (reference sequence). V shed 3 bases and J shed 4 bases, with 14 bases lying between them. CDR3 in amino acids: CASSFIDRRADTQYF. DNA for the CDR3: TGTGCCAGCAGTTTTATCGACCGCAGAGCAGATACGCAGTATTTT.

This clonotype has a handful of counts. The V and J genes are TRBV11-2 and TRBJ1-1; 7 bases are a match to TRBD1. The ends lost 3 bases at V and 8 bases at J; junction bases unmatched: 15. Germline V gives CDR1 SGHAT, CDR2 FQNNGV. The CDR3 consists of 16 residues. CDR3 DNA: TGTGCCAGCAGCTTGGGGACAGCTACTTTCGAGGTAGAAGCTTTCTTT. Protein: CASSLGTATFEVEAFF.

V gene TRBV6-1 combines with J gene TRBJ2-3, with TRBD1 identical over 7 bases. Per germline, CDR1 MNHNS and CDR2 SASEGT. The V and J ends lost 3 bases and 11 bases, in that order; junction bases with no gene match: 8. This CDR3 region has 13 residues. CDR3 nucleotide sequence: TGTGCCAGCAGTGATCTGGACAGGAGGATGCAGTATTTT. This encodes CASSDLDRRMQYF.

The chain employs TRBV28 and TRBJ1-1, with 11 positions matching TRBD1. CDR3 size: 14 residues. J gave up 7 bases and V 6 bases, and 7 bases lay outside the gene matches. Germline V gene sequence: CDR1 MDHEN, CDR2 SYDVKM. CDR3 DNA: TGTGCCAGCAGGGCCGGGACAGGGGGGGATGAAGCTTTCTTT. Its translation is CASRAGTGGDEAFF. The whole variable domain, filled in from reference TRBV28 and TRBJ1-1, reads DVKVTQSSRYLVKRTGEKVFLECVQDMDHENMFWYRQDPGLGLRLIYFSYDVKMKEKGDIPEGYSVSREKKERFSLILESASTNQTSMYLCASRAGTGGDEAFFGQGTRLTVV.

This clonotype was counted between two and nine times. The chain employs TRBV7-7 and TRBJ2-5; D is unclear. Germline CDR1 is SSHAT and CDR2 is FNYEAQ (reference sequence). The V and J ends lost 1 base and 2 bases respectively, with 14 bases between them. The CDR3 extends over 16 amino acids. The CDR3 loop is CASSLGRLVTQETQYF. The CDR3 bases are TGTGCCAGCAGCTTAGGTCGGCTAGTAACGCAAGAGACCCAGTACTTC.